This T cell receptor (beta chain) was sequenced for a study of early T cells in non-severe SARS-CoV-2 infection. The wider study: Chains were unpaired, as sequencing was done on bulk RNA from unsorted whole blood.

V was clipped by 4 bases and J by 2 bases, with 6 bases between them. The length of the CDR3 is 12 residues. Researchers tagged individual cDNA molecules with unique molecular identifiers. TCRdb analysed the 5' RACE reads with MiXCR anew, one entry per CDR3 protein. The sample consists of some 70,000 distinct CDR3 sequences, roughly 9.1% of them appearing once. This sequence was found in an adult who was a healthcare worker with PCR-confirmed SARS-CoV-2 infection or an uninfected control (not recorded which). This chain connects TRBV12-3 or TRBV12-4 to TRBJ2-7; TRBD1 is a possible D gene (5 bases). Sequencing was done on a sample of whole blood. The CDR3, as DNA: TGTGCCAGCAGTTGGGGCACCTACGAGCAGTACTTC. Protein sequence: CASSWGTYEQYF.